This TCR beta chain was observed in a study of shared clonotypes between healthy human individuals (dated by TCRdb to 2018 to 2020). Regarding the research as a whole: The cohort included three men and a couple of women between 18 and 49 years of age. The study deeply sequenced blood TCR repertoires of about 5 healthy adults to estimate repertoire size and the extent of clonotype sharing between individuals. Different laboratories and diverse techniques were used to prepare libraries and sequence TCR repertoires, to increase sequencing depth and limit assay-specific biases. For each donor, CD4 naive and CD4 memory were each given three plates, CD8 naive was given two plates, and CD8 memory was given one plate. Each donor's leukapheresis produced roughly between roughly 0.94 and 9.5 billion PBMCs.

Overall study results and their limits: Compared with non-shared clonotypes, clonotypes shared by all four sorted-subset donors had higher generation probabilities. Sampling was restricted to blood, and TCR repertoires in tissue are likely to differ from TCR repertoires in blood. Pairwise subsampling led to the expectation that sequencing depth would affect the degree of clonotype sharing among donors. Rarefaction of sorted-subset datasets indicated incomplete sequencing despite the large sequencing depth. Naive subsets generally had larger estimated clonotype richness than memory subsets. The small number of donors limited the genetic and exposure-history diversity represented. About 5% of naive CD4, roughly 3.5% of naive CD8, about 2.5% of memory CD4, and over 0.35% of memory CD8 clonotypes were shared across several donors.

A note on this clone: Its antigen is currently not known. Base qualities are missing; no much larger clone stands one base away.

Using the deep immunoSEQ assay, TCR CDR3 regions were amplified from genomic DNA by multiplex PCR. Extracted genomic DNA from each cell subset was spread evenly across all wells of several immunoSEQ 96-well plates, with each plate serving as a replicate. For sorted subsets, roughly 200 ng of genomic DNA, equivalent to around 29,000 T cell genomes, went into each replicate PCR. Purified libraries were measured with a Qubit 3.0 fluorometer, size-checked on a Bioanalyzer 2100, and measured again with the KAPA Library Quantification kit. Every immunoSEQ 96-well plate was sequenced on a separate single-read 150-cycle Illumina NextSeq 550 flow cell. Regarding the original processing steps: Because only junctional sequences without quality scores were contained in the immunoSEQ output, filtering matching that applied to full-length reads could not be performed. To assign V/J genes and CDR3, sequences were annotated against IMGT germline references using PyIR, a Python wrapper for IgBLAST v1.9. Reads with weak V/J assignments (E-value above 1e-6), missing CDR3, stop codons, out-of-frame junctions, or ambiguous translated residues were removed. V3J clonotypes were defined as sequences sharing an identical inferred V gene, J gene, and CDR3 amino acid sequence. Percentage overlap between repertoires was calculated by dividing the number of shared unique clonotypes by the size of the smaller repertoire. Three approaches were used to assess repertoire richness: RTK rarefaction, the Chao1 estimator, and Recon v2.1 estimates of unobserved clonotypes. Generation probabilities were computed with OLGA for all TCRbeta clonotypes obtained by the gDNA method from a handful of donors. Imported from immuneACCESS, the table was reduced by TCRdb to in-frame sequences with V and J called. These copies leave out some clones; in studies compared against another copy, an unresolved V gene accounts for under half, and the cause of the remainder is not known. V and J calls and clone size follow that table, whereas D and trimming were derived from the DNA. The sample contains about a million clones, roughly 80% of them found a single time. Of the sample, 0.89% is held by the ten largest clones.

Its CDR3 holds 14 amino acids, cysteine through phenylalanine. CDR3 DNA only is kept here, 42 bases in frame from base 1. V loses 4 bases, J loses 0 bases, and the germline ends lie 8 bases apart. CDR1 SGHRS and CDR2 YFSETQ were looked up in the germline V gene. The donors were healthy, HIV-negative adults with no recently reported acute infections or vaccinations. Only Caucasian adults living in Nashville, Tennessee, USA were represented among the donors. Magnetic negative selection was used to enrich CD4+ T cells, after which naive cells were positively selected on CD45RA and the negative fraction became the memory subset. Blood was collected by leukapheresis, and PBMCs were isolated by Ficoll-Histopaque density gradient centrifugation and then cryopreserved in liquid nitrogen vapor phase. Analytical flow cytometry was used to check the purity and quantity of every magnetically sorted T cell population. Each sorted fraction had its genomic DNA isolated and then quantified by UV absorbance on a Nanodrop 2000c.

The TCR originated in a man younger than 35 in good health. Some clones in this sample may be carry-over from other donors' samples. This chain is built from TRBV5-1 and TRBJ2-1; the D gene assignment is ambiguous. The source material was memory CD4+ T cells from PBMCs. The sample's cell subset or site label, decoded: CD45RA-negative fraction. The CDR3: CASSPPSSYNEQFF. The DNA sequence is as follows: TGCGCCAGCAGCCCGCCGAGCTCCTACAATGAGCAGTTCTTC.